The rows below give T cell receptor beta chains drawn from one sample of a study of siplizumab effects on memory and regulatory T cells. The method was immunoSEQ multiplex PCR; TCRdb's version includes in-frame clones alone and lacks a portion of them. The sample contains 45,000 to 60,000 clones, less than 90% of which appear only once. The sample consisted of naive CD8+ T cells sorted from blood. Every receptor here comes from a human donor in good health. CDR3s include the opening cysteine and the closing phenylalanine or tryptophan. A D gene is named only where the DNA matches it firmly. Not every row has a clone size; where given, it reads once, few, many or a size class.

CDR3aa: CASSESGAYYEQYF
CDR3nt: TGTGCCAGCAGTGAATCCGGGGCGTACTACGAGCAGTACTTC
d_gene: NA
j_gene: TRBJ2-7
abundance: NA
v_gene: TRBV2
len: 14

CDR3aa: CASSTWDGSYEQYF
CDR3nt: TGTGCCAGTAGTACTTGGGACGGATCCTACGAGCAGTACTTC
d_gene: NA
j_gene: TRBJ2-7
abundance: NA
v_gene: TRBV19
len: 14

CDR3aa: CASSMGTGSLNIQYF
CDR3nt: TGTGCCAGTAGTATGGGGACAGGGTCTTTAAACATTCAGTACTTC
d_gene: TRBD1
j_gene: TRBJ2-4
abundance: NA
v_gene: TRBV19
len: 15

CDR3aa: CASSDIPGLAKNEQFF
CDR3nt: TGTGCCAGCAGCGATATACCGGGACTAGCAAAGAATGAGCAGTTCTTC
d_gene: TRBD2
j_gene: TRBJ2-1
abundance: NA
v_gene: TRBV2
len: 16

CDR3aa: CASTKNPSTDTQYF
CDR3nt: TGTGCCAGTACCAAGAACCCTAGCACAGATACGCAGTATTTT
d_gene: NA
j_gene: TRBJ2-3
abundance: NA
v_gene: TRBV19
len: 14

CDR3aa: CATSPGGNEQFF
CDR3nt: TGTGCCACCTCCCCCGGAGGGAATGAGCAGTTCTTC
d_gene: NA
j_gene: TRBJ2-1
abundance: NA
v_gene: TRBV7-6
len: 12

CDR3aa: CASSPVLANEQFF
CDR3nt: TGTGCCAGTAGCCCGGTGCTAGCCAATGAGCAGTTCTTC
d_gene: NA
j_gene: TRBJ2-1
abundance: NA
v_gene: TRBV19
len: 13

CDR3aa: CASSQVVALGREQYF
CDR3nt: TGCGCCAGCAGCCAAGTCGTCGCATTGGGTCGCGAGCAGTACTTC
d_gene: NA
j_gene: TRBJ2-7
abundance: NA
v_gene: TRBV4-1
len: 15

CDR3aa: CASSPGTHGYTF
CDR3nt: TGTGCCAGCAGTCCGGGGACGCATGGCTACACCTTC
d_gene: NA
j_gene: TRBJ1-2
abundance: NA
v_gene: TRBV5-5
len: 12

CDR3aa: CASSQGGQGAFTEAFF
CDR3nt: TGCGCCAGCAGCCAGGGTGGACAGGGGGCATTCACTGAAGCTTTCTTT
d_gene: TRBD1
j_gene: TRBJ1-1
abundance: NA
v_gene: TRBV4-1
len: 16

CDR3aa: CASSAGTGVHYEQYF
CDR3nt: TGTGCCAGCAGCGCCGGGACAGGGGTACACTACGAGCAGTACTTC
d_gene: TRBD1
j_gene: TRBJ2-7
abundance: NA
v_gene: TRBV9
len: 15

CDR3aa: CASRPGQNYNEQFF
CDR3nt: TGTGCCAGCAGACCGGGACAGAACTACAATGAGCAGTTCTTC
d_gene: TRBD1
j_gene: TRBJ2-1
abundance: NA
v_gene: TRBV6-5
len: 14

CDR3aa: CASSLGLGQETQYF
CDR3nt: TGCGCCAGCAGCTTGGGGCTAGGACAAGAGACCCAGTACTTC
d_gene: NA
j_gene: TRBJ2-5
abundance: once
v_gene: TRBV5-1
len: 14

CDR3aa: CASSHGGDEQFF
CDR3nt: TGTGCCAGCAGCCACGGAGGGGACGAGCAGTTCTTC
d_gene: NA
j_gene: TRBJ2-1
abundance: NA
v_gene: TRBV6-5
len: 12

CDR3aa: CASTLSGATYEQYF
CDR3nt: TGTGCCAGTACCCTTAGCGGAGCAACCTACGAGCAGTACTTC
d_gene: NA
j_gene: TRBJ2-7
abundance: NA
v_gene: TRBV19
len: 14

CDR3aa: CASSDFSGNTIYF
CDR3nt: TGTGCCAGCAGTGATTTTTCTGGAAACACCATATATTTT
d_gene: NA
j_gene: TRBJ1-3
abundance: NA
v_gene: TRBV2
len: 13

CDR3aa: CASSLAVDPPYEQYF
CDR3nt: TGCGCCAGCAGCTTGGCCGTGGACCCCCCCTACGAGCAGTACTTC
d_gene: NA
j_gene: TRBJ2-7
abundance: once
v_gene: TRBV5-1
len: 15

CDR3aa: CASSQDSPEAFF
CDR3nt: TGCGCCAGCAGCCAAGATAGCCCTGAAGCTTTCTTT
d_gene: NA
j_gene: TRBJ1-1
abundance: NA
v_gene: TRBV4-1
len: 12

CDR3aa: CASSEWEPQETQYF
CDR3nt: TGTGCCAGCAGTGAATGGGAACCCCAAGAGACCCAGTACTTC
d_gene: NA
j_gene: TRBJ2-5
abundance: once
v_gene: TRBV25-1
len: 14

CDR3aa: CASSIGRSSYNEQFF
CDR3nt: TGTGCCAGTAGTATCGGGCGCAGCTCCTACAATGAGCAGTTCTTC
d_gene: NA
j_gene: TRBJ2-1
abundance: once
v_gene: TRBV19
len: 15

CDR3aa: CASGLSRDRGYNEQFF
CDR3nt: TGTGCTAGTGGTTTGAGCCGGGACAGGGGATACAATGAGCAGTTCTTC
d_gene: TRBD1
j_gene: TRBJ2-1
abundance: NA
v_gene: TRBV12-5
len: 16

CDR3aa: CASSLKRGLAGDGDTQYF
CDR3nt: TGCGCCAGCAGTCTGAAACGCGGACTAGCGGGAGACGGAGATACGCAGTATTTT
d_gene: TRBD2
j_gene: TRBJ2-3
abundance: NA
v_gene: TRBV23-1
len: 18

CDR3aa: CASSPTGLSYEQYF
CDR3nt: TGTGCCAGCAGCCCCACGGGACTCTCCTACGAGCAGTACTTC
d_gene: NA
j_gene: TRBJ2-7
abundance: NA
v_gene: TRBV9
len: 14

CDR3aa: CASSQEKREAYEQYF
CDR3nt: TGCGCCAGCAGCCAAGAGAAGCGGGAGGCCTACGAGCAGTACTTC
d_gene: TRBD2
j_gene: TRBJ2-7
abundance: once
v_gene: TRBV4-1
len: 15

CDR3aa: CASSLTVTGGYEQYF
CDR3nt: TGCGCCAGCAGCCTGACAGTAACGGGTGGCTACGAGCAGTACTTC
d_gene: NA
j_gene: TRBJ2-7
abundance: NA
v_gene: TRBV4-1
len: 15

CDR3aa: CATSNQRSRTDTQYF
CDR3nt: TGTGCCACCAGCAACCAGCGGAGCCGCACAGATACGCAGTATTTT
d_gene: NA
j_gene: TRBJ2-3
abundance: once
v_gene: TRBV15
len: 15

CDR3aa: CASSLALKGGQETQYF
CDR3nt: TGTGCCAGCAGCTTAGCCTTAAAGGGGGGGCAAGAGACCCAGTACTTC
d_gene: NA
j_gene: TRBJ2-5
abundance: NA
v_gene: TRBV7-8
len: 16

CDR3aa: CSVVAGGTDTQYF
CDR3nt: TGCAGCGTTGTAGCGGGAGGCACAGATACGCAGTATTTT
d_gene: TRBD2
j_gene: TRBJ2-3
abundance: NA
v_gene: TRBV29-1
len: 13

CDR3aa: CASSIPPDNEQFF
CDR3nt: TGTGCCAGTAGTATCCCCCCCGACAATGAGCAGTTCTTC
d_gene: NA
j_gene: TRBJ2-1
abundance: NA
v_gene: TRBV19
len: 13

CDR3aa: CASSSLLGLSTEAFF
CDR3nt: TGTGCCAGCAGTTCCCTCCTGGGACTGAGCACTGAAGCTTTCTTT
d_gene: NA
j_gene: TRBJ1-1
abundance: NA
v_gene: TRBV27
len: 15

CDR3aa: CASRGWDREVSYSNQPQHF
CDR3nt: TGTGCCAGCAGGGGGTGGGACAGGGAGGTCTCGTATAGCAATCAGCCCCAGCATTTT
d_gene: TRBD1
j_gene: TRBJ1-5
abundance: NA
v_gene: TRBV27
len: 19

CDR3aa: CASSSPGLEVEQFF
CDR3nt: TGTGCCAGCAGCTCGCCGGGACTAGAGGTTGAGCAGTTCTTC
d_gene: TRBD2
j_gene: TRBJ2-1
abundance: NA
v_gene: TRBV7-8
len: 14

CDR3aa: CASSPGTSGWGTDTQYF
CDR3nt: TGTGCCAGCAGCCCAGGGACTAGCGGGTGGGGCACAGATACGCAGTATTTT
d_gene: TRBD2
j_gene: TRBJ2-3
abundance: NA
v_gene: TRBV9
len: 17

CDR3aa: CATSTGQYSNQPQHF
CDR3nt: TGTGCCACCAGCACCGGACAGTATAGCAATCAGCCCCAGCATTTT
d_gene: NA
j_gene: TRBJ1-5
abundance: few
v_gene: TRBV15
len: 15

CDR3aa: CASSTGTGGYEQYF
CDR3nt: TGTGCCAGCAGCACCGGGACAGGCGGTTACGAGCAGTACTTC
d_gene: TRBD1
j_gene: TRBJ2-7
abundance: NA
v_gene: TRBV11-2
len: 14

CDR3aa: CSVEGLQERRGGGYTF
CDR3nt: TGCAGCGTTGAGGGTCTCCAGGAGCGCCGAGGGGGGGGCTACACCTTC
d_gene: NA
j_gene: TRBJ1-2
abundance: once
v_gene: TRBV29-1
len: 16

CDR3aa: CASTMSHGGSYEQYF
CDR3nt: TGTGCCAGTACTATGAGCCATGGGGGCTCCTACGAGCAGTACTTC
d_gene: NA
j_gene: TRBJ2-7
abundance: NA
v_gene: TRBV19
len: 15

CDR3aa: CASSLDGDYNEQFF
CDR3nt: TGTGCTAGCAGCTTGGACGGGGATTACAATGAGCAGTTCTTC
d_gene: NA
j_gene: TRBJ2-1
abundance: NA
v_gene: TRBV7-7
len: 14

CDR3aa: CASSKGTSGVTDTQYF
CDR3nt: TGTGCCAGCAGCAAGGGGACTAGCGGGGTCACAGATACGCAGTATTTT
d_gene: TRBD2
j_gene: TRBJ2-3
abundance: NA
v_gene: TRBV7-2
len: 16

CDR3aa: CALIVGGGGEKLFF
CDR3nt: TGTGCCCTCATCGTAGGGGGGGGCGGGGAAAAACTGTTTTTT
d_gene: NA
j_gene: TRBJ1-4
abundance: NA
v_gene: TRBV2
len: 14

CDR3aa: CASSSGSGSSYNEQFF
CDR3nt: TGCGCCAGCAGTTCCGGAAGCGGAAGCTCCTACAATGAGCAGTTCTTC
d_gene: NA
j_gene: TRBJ2-1
abundance: NA
v_gene: TRBV10-2
len: 16

CDR3aa: CASSLYRDEQYF
CDR3nt: TGTGCCAGCAGCTTATATCGAGACGAGCAGTACTTC
d_gene: NA
j_gene: TRBJ2-7
abundance: once
v_gene: TRBV7-8
len: 12

CDR3aa: CASSSLGTGEEKLFF
CDR3nt: TGTGCCAGCAGTTCCCTCGGGACAGGGGAAGAAAAACTGTTTTTT
d_gene: TRBD1
j_gene: TRBJ1-4
abundance: NA
v_gene: TRBV6-5
len: 15

CDR3aa: CASSANNWDRSSYNEQFF
CDR3nt: TGCGCCAGCAGCGCCAATAACTGGGACAGGAGCTCCTACAATGAGCAGTTCTTC
d_gene: TRBD1
j_gene: TRBJ2-1
abundance: NA
v_gene: TRBV5-1
len: 18

CDR3aa: CASSPDRPIQPQHF
CDR3nt: TGCGCCAGCAGCCCTGACAGGCCCATTCAGCCCCAGCATTTT
d_gene: NA
j_gene: TRBJ1-5
abundance: few
v_gene: TRBV4-1
len: 14

CDR3aa: CASSIMINTEAFF
CDR3nt: TGTGCCAGTAGTATTATGATTAACACTGAAGCTTTCTTT
d_gene: NA
j_gene: TRBJ1-1
abundance: NA
v_gene: TRBV19
len: 13

CDR3aa: CASSVGLGGTGNTIYF
CDR3nt: TGTGCCAGCAGCGTAGGGCTCGGGGGCACTGGAAACACCATATATTTT
d_gene: NA
j_gene: TRBJ1-3
abundance: NA
v_gene: TRBV9
len: 16

CDR3aa: CASSLEGPGTANFAGYGYTF
CDR3nt: TGCGCCAGCAGCTTGGAGGGGCCCGGGACAGCTAACTTCGCGGGCTATGGCTACACCTTC
d_gene: TRBD1
j_gene: TRBJ1-2
abundance: NA
v_gene: TRBV5-1
len: 20